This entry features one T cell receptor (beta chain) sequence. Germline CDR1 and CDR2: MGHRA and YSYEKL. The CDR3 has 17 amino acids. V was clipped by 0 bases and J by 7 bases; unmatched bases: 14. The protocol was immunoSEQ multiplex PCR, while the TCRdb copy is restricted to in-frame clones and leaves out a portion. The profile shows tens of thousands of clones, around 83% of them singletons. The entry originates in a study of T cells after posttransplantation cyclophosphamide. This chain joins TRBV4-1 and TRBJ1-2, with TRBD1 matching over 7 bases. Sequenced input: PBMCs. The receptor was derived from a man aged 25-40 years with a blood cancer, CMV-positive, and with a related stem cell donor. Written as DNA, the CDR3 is TGCGCCAGCAGCCAAGAAAGTCGACAAGGGGGCGCGGGTGGCTACACCTTC. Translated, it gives CASSQESRQGGAGGYTF.